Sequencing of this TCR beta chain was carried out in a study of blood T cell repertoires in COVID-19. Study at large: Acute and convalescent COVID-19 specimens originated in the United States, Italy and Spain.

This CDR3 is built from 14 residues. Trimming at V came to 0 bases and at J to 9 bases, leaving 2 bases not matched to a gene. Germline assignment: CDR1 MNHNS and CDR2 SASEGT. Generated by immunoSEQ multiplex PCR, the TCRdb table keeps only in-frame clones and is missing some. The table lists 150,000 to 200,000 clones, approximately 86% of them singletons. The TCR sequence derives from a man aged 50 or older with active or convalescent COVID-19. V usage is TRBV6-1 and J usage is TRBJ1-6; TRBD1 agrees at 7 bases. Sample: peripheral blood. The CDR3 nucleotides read TGTGCCAGCAGTGAAGCAGGGGGCGCTTCACCCCTCCACTTT. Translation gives CASSEAGGASPLHF.